These T cell receptor beta chains were read from a single sample in a study. TCRdb re-called the multiplex PCR reads with MiXCR, one entry per CDR3 protein. The sample lists about 1,200 distinct CDR3 sequences; 20% to 25% were seen once. Material for sequencing was naive CD4+ T cells sorted from blood. The receptors originated from a female donor with breast cancer. The CDR3 runs from the conserved cysteine through the conserved F or W. A D gene is named only where the DNA matches it firmly. The size of a clone is reported for some rows only, either as once, few or many, or as a class for expanded clones.

j_call,clone_size,d_call,v_call,cdr3_aa,cdr3_nt
TRBJ1-2,large,TRBD1,TRBV12-3/TRBV12-4,CASSRQGQSYTF,TGTGCCAGCAGTCGACAGGGCCAGAGCTACACCTTC
TRBJ1-2,large,-,TRBV12-3/TRBV12-4,CASSFPGDYGYTF,TGTGCCAGCAGTTTCCCCGGAGACTATGGCTACACCTTC
TRBJ1-2,medium-sized,-,TRBV12-3/TRBV12-4,CASSLGTVRGYTF,TGTGCCAGCTCGCTGGGCACGGTGAGAGGCTACACCTTC
TRBJ1-2,medium-sized,TRBD1,TRBV12-3/TRBV12-4,CASSSGDRETWYGYTF,TGTGCCAGCAGTTCCGGGGACAGGGAGACCTGGTATGGCTACACCTTC
TRBJ1-2,-,-,TRBV12-3/TRBV12-4,CASSLRENYGYTF,TGTGCCAGCAGTCTTCGTGAGAACTATGGCTACACCTTC
TRBJ1-2,medium-sized,-,TRBV12-3/TRBV12-4,CASSLAHPSPYGYTF,TGTGCCAGCAGTTTAGCCCACCCCTCTCCCTATGGCTACACCTTC
TRBJ1-2,large,TRBD1,TRBV12-3/TRBV12-4,CASTELPGTGDGYTF,TGTGCCAGCACTGAGTTGCCCGGGACAGGCGATGGCTACACCTTC
TRBJ1-2,-,TRBD1,TRBV12-3/TRBV12-4,CASSTGQTYGYTF,TGTGCCAGCAGTACGGGACAGACTTATGGCTACACCTTC
TRBJ1-2,-,-,TRBV12-3/TRBV12-4,CASSRDTLTPGYTF,TGTGCCAGCAGCCGGGACACCCTAACGCCGGGCTACACCTTC
TRBJ1-2,medium-sized,-,TRBV12-3/TRBV12-4,CASSAQEAQSGYTF,TGTGCCAGCAGTGCACAGGAGGCGCAGTCCGGCTACACCTTC
TRBJ1-2,medium-sized,-,TRBV12-3/TRBV12-4,CASSASNYGYTF,TGTGCCAGCAGTGCGAGTAACTATGGCTACACCTTC
TRBJ1-2,medium-sized,-,TRBV12-3/TRBV12-4,CASTLGDHPGYTF,TGTGCCAGCACCCTCGGGGATCACCCCGGCTACACCTTC
TRBJ1-2,few,-,TRBV12-3/TRBV12-4,CASSQTLNYGYTF,TGTGCCAGCAGCCAGACACTAAACTATGGCTACACCTTC